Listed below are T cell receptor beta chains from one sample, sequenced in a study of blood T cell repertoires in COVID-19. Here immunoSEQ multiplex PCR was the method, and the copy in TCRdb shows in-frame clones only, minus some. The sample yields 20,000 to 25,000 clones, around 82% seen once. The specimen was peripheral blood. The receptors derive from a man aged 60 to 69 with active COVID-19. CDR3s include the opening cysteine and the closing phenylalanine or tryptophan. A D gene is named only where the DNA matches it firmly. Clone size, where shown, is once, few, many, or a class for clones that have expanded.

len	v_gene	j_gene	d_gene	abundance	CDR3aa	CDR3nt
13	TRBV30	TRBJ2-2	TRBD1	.	CARGGAGTGELFF	TGTGCCCGAGGGGGCGCGGGCACCGGGGAGCTGTTTTTT
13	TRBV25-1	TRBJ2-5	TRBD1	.	CASSLDTGGTQYF	TGTGCCAGCAGTCTGGATACAGGGGGGACCCAGTACTTC
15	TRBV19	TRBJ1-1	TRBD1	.	CASSLDRGSLTEAFF	TGTGCCAGTAGCCTCGACAGGGGGTCTCTCACTGAAGCTTTCTTT
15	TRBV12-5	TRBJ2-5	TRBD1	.	CASGLTTGYGETQYF	TGTGCTAGTGGCCTAACGACAGGGTATGGGGAGACCCAGTACTTC
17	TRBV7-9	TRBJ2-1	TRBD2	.	CASSLPFRLAVDNEQFF	TGTGCCAGCAGCTTACCTTTTCGACTAGCGGTAGACAATGAGCAGTTCTTC
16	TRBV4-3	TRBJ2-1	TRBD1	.	CASSQGAGGIAQEQFF	TGCGCCAGCAGCCAAGGGGCAGGGGGAATAGCACAAGAGCAGTTCTTC
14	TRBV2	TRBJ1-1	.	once	CASSGREKDTEAFF	TGTGCCAGCAGTGGAAGGGAGAAGGACACTGAAGCTTTCTTT
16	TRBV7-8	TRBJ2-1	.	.	CASSLAGVRPYNEQFF	TGTGCCAGCAGCTTAGCAGGGGTGAGGCCCTACAATGAGCAGTTCTTC
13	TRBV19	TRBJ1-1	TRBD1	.	CATRTGIYTEAFF	TGTGCCACTCGGACAGGGATTTATACTGAAGCTTTCTTT
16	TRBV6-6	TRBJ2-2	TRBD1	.	CASSRDVGQGTGELFF	TGTGCCAGCAGTCGAGACGTGGGACAGGGGACCGGGGAGCTGTTTTTT
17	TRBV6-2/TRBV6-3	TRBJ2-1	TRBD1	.	CASSSRRTGNSYNEQFF	TGTGCCAGCAGCTCAAGAAGGACAGGGAACTCCTACAATGAGCAGTTCTTC
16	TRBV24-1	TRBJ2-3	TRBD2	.	CATSDPSGSETDTQYF	TGTGCCACCAGTGATCCTAGCGGGAGTGAAACAGATACGCAGTATTTT
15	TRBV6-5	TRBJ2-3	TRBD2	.	CASSYVRERTDTQYF	TGTGCCAGCAGTTACGTGCGGGAGCGGACAGATACGCAGTATTTT
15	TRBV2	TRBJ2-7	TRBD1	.	CASRGGGQGSHEQYF	TGTGCCAGCAGGGGAGGGGGACAGGGGTCCCACGAGCAGTACTTC
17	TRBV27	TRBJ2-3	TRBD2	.	CASSFGLAGDIRNTQYF	TGTGCCAGCAGTTTTGGTCTAGCGGGGGACATACGGAATACGCAGTATTTT
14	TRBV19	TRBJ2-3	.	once	CASSSQGGTDTQYF	TGTGCCAGTAGCTCACAGGGGGGGACAGATACGCAGTATTTT
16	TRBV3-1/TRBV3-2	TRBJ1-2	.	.	CASSPTWGAANYGYTF	TGTGCCAGCAGCCCCACTTGGGGCGCAGCTAACTATGGCTACACCTTC
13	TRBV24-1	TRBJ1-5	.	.	CATTGDSNQPQHF	TGTGCCACCACGGGGGATAGCAATCAGCCCCAGCATTTT
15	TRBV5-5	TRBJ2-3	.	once	CASSPVSGSTDTQYF	TGTGCCAGCAGCCCCGTTAGCGGTAGCACAGATACGCAGTATTTT
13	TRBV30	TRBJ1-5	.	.	CASSPGVDQPQHF	TGTGCCAGTAGTCCGGGGGTTGATCAGCCCCAGCATTTT
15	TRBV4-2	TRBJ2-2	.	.	CASSTGEGGTGELFF	TGTGCCAGCAGTACGGGGGAAGGCGGCACCGGGGAGCTGTTTTTT
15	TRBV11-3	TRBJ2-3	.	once	CASSPTAGRWDTQYF	TGTGCCAGCAGCCCAACAGCAGGGAGGTGGGATACGCAGTATTTT
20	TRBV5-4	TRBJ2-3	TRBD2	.	CASSSEDWTSGGDNAGTQYF	TGTGCCAGCAGCTCAGAGGACTGGACTAGCGGGGGGGATAACGCTGGTACGCAGTATTTT
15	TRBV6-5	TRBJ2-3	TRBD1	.	CASSYEGAGTDTQYF	TGTGCCAGCAGTTACGAGGGGGCCGGCACAGATACGCAGTATTTT
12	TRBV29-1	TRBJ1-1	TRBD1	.	CSLHRGATEAFF	TGCAGCCTTCACAGGGGAGCCACTGAAGCTTTCTTT
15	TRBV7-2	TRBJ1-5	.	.	CASSPGWGHGQPQHF	TGTGCCAGCAGCCCAGGATGGGGGCACGGTCAGCCCCAGCATTTT
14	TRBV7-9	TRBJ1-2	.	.	CASSTASGSYGYTF	TGTGCCAGCAGCACTGCATCAGGGTCCTATGGCTACACCTTC
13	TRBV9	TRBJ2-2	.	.	CASSVGSTGELFF	TGTGCCAGCAGCGTAGGTAGCACCGGGGAGCTGTTTTTT
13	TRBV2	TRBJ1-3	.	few	CASKTSSGNTIYF	TGTGCCAGCAAAACGAGCTCTGGAAACACCATATATTTT
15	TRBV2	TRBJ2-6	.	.	CASSVRSPGANVLTF	TGTGCCAGCAGTGTTCGTAGCCCTGGGGCCAACGTCCTGACTTTC
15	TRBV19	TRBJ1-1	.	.	CASSDRDTFFAGAFF	TGTGCCAGTAGCGACCGGGACACTTTCTTTGCGGGAGCTTTCTTT
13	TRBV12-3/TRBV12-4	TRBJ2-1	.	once	CASTADLDNEQFF	TGTGCCAGCACCGCAGACTTAGACAATGAGCAGTTCTTC
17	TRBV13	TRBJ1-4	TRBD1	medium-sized	CASSLGTNRGPNEKLFF	TGTGCCAGCAGCTTAGGAACGAACAGGGGGCCTAATGAAAAACTGTTTTTT
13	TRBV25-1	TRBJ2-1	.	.	CASSEVAGNEQFF	TGTGCCAGCAGTGAGGTTGCGGGCAATGAGCAGTTCTTC
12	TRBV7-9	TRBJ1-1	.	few	CASSLGPTEAFF	TGTGCCAGCAGCTTAGGGCCCACTGAAGCTTTCTTT
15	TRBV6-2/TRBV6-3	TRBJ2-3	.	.	CASSPPNARGVTQYF	TGTGCCAGCAGCCCACCCAACGCCAGGGGCGTTACGCAGTATTTT
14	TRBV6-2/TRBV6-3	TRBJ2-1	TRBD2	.	CASSSAAGANEQFF	TGTGCCAGCAGTTCCGCAGCGGGAGCAAATGAGCAGTTCTTC
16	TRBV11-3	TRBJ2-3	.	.	CASSLGGTRLTDTQYF	TGTGCCAGCAGCTTAGGGGGGACAAGGCTTACAGATACGCAGTATTTT
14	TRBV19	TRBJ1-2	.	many	CASSPTLGGGGYTF	TGTGCCAGTAGTCCGACCCTGGGGGGTGGCGGCTACACCTTC
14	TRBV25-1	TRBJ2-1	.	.	CASSAQGSIDEQFF	TGTGCCAGCAGTGCCCAGGGGTCAATCGATGAGCAGTTCTTC
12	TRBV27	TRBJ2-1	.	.	CASSFPNDEQFF	TGTGCCAGCAGTTTCCCTAACGATGAGCAGTTCTTC
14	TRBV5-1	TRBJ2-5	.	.	CASSLRQAGETQYF	TGCGCCAGCAGCTTACGACAGGCAGGCGAGACCCAGTACTTC
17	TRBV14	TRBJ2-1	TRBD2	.	CASLNPGLAGGRNEQFF	TGTGCCAGCCTAAATCCCGGACTAGCGGGAGGGCGTAATGAGCAGTTCTTC
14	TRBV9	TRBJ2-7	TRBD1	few	CASSAGQGTREQYF	TGTGCCAGCAGCGCTGGACAGGGGACGCGGGAGCAGTACTTC
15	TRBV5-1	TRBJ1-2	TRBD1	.	CASSLDRGRRKGYTF	TGCGCCAGCAGCTTGGACAGGGGGCGCCGGAAAGGCTACACCTTC
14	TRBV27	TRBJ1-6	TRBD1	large	CASRLDRAGSPLHF	TGTGCCAGCCGCTTGGACAGGGCCGGGTCACCCCTCCACTTT
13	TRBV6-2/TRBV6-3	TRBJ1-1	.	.	CASSYSSGAEAFF	TGTGCCAGCAGTTACTCCTCAGGGGCTGAAGCTTTCTTT
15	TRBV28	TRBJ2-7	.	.	CASSLLGGRGYEQYF	TGTGCCAGCAGTCTCTTAGGGGGAAGGGGCTACGAGCAGTACTTC
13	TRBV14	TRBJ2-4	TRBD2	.	CASSHTGGNIQYF	TGTGCCAGCAGCCATACGGGGGGGAACATTCAGTACTTC
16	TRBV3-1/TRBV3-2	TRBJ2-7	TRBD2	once	CASSQDVGSGIGEQYF	TGTGCCAGCAGCCAAGATGTTGGTAGCGGGATAGGAGAGCAGTACTTC